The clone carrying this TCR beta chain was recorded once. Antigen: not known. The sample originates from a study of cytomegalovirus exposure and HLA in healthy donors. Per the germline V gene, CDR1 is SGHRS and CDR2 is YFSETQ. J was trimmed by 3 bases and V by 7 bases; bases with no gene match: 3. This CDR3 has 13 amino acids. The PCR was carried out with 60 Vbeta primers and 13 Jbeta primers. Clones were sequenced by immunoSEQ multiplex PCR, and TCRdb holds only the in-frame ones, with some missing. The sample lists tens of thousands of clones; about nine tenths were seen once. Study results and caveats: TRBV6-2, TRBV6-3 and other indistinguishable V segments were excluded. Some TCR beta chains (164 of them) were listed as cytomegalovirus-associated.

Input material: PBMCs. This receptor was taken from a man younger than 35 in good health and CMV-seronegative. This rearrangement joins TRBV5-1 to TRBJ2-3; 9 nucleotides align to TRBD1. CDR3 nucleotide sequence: TGCGCCAGCTACAGGGGGCCGACAGATACGCAGTATTTT. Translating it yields CASYRGPTDTQYF. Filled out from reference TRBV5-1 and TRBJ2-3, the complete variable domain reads KAGVTQTPRYLIKTRGQQVTLSCSPISGHRSVSWYQQTPGQGLQFLFEYFSETQRNKGNFPGRFSGRQFSNSRSEMNVSTLELGDSALYLCASYRGPTDTQYFGPGTRLTVL.